This T cell receptor (beta chain) comes out of a study of blood T cell repertoires in COVID-19. The J segment lost 5 bases and the V segment lost 5 bases, leaving 6 bases of the junction unmatched. The length of the CDR3 is 15 residues. Germline V lookup: CDR1 SEHNR, CDR2 FQNEAQ (reference sequence). The method was immunoSEQ multiplex PCR; TCRdb's version includes in-frame clones alone and lacks a portion of them. The table has under 200,000 clones, approximately 82% seen once. Cohorts were based on clinical histories the participants reported. Specimen: PBMCs or T cells enriched from blood (not recorded which). The chain uses TRBV7-9 and TRBJ2-2, with 9 bases lining up with TRBD2. This receptor was taken from a woman aged 60-70 years with acute COVID-19. The CDR3 coding sequence is TGTGCCAGCAGCCTGCTAGCGGGGACGACCGGGGAGCTGTTTTTT. This encodes CASSLLAGTTGELFF.